Listed below are T cell receptor beta chains from one sample, sequenced in a study of OX40 agonist ivuxolimab in advanced cancers. Repertoires were generated with immunoSEQ multiplex PCR, while TCRdb's copy carries only in-frame clones and drops some. The table lists about 45,000 clones, approximately 91% of them singletons. The starting material was CD4+ or CD8+ T cells sorted from blood, obtained in a trial of the OX40 agonist ivuxolimab. All receptors come from an adult with an advanced solid tumor such as melanoma, head and neck, liver or kidney cancer. Both conserved end residues are trimmed from each CDR3. The order of the fields is V gene, CDR3 protein.

TRBV6-5,ASREMSGTGGSGY
TRBV15,ATSRYTLGTDTQY
TRBV28,ASSFPDNYGYT
TRBV27,ASEGTSGDTQY
TRBV27,ASSLGGFSTDTQY
TRBV28,ASSSYLGTGFPRSYGYT
TRBV30,AWTRKGQYNSPLH
TRBV6-1,ASSEFPGEGAYEQY
TRBV2,ASSDFGRTYNEQF
TRBV6-7,ASSYSIKIGSGYT
TRBV27,ASSPQEGFAYNEQF
TRBV7-8,ASRDPGQGHEKLF
TRBV19,ASSITGGTVYEQF
TRBV28,ASSLSVTEANYGYT
TRBV19,ASSTRRTSGSGLQDFSYNEQF
TRBV27,ASSPLSGSSYNEQF
TRBV4-2,ASSQVPVGQTYEQY
TRBV28,AHSREIWGDTQY
TRBV21-1,ASSKGGPHNEQF
TRBV7-9,ASSLSMTAGLYNEQF
TRBV20-1,SAAIGYEQY
TRBV15,ATSSAVRGWEQY
TRBV21-1,ASSKELAEASLRTDTQY
TRBV15,ATSRDFRETGLKTGELF
TRBV9,ASSASGGPNYGYT
TRBV6-5,ASSTGAEQF
TRBV27,ASSLSQGMNTEAF
TRBV7-9,ASSQDPYNEQF
TRBV20-1,SALWGGEQY
TRBV13,ASSLTGTAYEQY
TRBV30,AWSAQGTNYGYT
TRBV28,ASSGEMNTEAF
TRBV9,ASADPTGAPRADNEQF
TRBV4-1,ASSQVGRQGMNTEAF
TRBV19,ASSTGTGGSTDTQY
TRBV6-5,ASSYRREFYEQY
TRBV29-1,SVELAGKYQETQY
TRBV4-1,ASSLRRGTEAF
TRBV27,ASSSLAGGGTDTQY
TRBV4-1,ASSQGLAGAWGEQF
TRBV11-2,ASSTYRDYYNEQF
TRBV19,ASSFRGGPNHNEQF
TRBV28,ASSFGGENSYEQY
TRBV27,ASCRDGASYEQY
TRBV2,ASSQGGSHSYEQY
TRBV19,ASVGDYEQY